The rows below give T cell receptor beta chains drawn from one sample of a study of cytomegalovirus exposure and HLA in healthy donors. Clones were sequenced by immunoSEQ multiplex PCR, and TCRdb holds only the in-frame ones, with some missing. The table has around 120,000 clones, roughly 65% seen once. Sequenced: PBMCs. Receptor source: a man aged 40-50 years in good health and CMV-seropositive. Each CDR3 is given with its conserved first and last residue. The D gene is left open where the match is weak. Clone size appears in some rows only: once, few, many, or a class for an expanded clone.

>once|.|TRBV6-5|TRBJ1-1
CASSRPTDPEAFF
TGTGCCAGCAGCCGCCCGACTGACCCTGAAGCTTTCTTT
>.|.|TRBV18|TRBJ1-1
CASSPGGLNTEAFF
TGTGCCAGCTCACCAGGGGGACTAAACACTGAAGCTTTCTTT
>.|TRBD2|TRBV10-3|TRBJ2-7
CATMKSGRAYEQYF
TGTGCCACAATGAAAAGCGGGAGGGCCTACGAGCAGTACTTC
>.|TRBD2|TRBV5-4|TRBJ2-2
CASSLASGRAHTGELFF
TGTGCCAGCAGCTTGGCCAGCGGGAGGGCCCACACCGGGGAGCTGTTTTTT
>.|.|TRBV5-1|TRBJ1-6
CASSFFPGGIPLHF
TGCGCCAGCAGCTTTTTCCCCGGGGGTATCCCCCTCCACTTT
>.|TRBD1|TRBV5-4|TRBJ2-1
CASSPTGASSYNEQFF
TGTGCCAGCAGCCCGACAGGGGCCAGCTCCTACAATGAGCAGTTCTTC
>medium-sized|TRBD1|TRBV28|TRBJ1-4
CASSRGQGREKLFF
TGTGCCAGCAGCCGGGGACAGGGGCGTGAAAAACTGTTTTTT
>.|.|TRBV5-1|TRBJ2-5
CASSLATPEGPQYF
TGCGCCAGCAGCTTAGCCACCCCCGAGGGTCCCCAGTACTTC
>.|TRBD1|TRBV27|TRBJ1-6
CASSLVPGGNHKNSPLHF
TGTGCCAGCAGTTTAGTTCCAGGGGGCAATCATAAAAATTCACCCCTCCACTTT
>.|.|TRBV28|TRBJ1-1
CASSLFQGQSEAFF
TGTGCCAGCAGTTTATTCCAGGGCCAATCTGAAGCTTTCTTT
>.|TRBD1|TRBV7-9|TRBJ1-2
CASSLLRGGDYGYTF
TGTGCCAGCAGCTTATTGCGAGGGGGCGACTATGGCTACACCTTC
>.|.|TRBV14|TRBJ2-2
CASSQVKATGELFF
TGTGCCAGCAGCCAAGTCAAAGCTACCGGGGAGCTGTTTTTT
>.|TRBD2|TRBV19|TRBJ2-3
CASSSGGRSREDTQYF
TGTGCCAGTAGTAGCGGGGGAAGATCAAGGGAGGATACGCAGTATTTT
>.|.|TRBV2|TRBJ1-5
CASSEDGVGNQPQHF
TGTGCCAGCAGTGAAGACGGGGTTGGTAATCAGCCCCAGCATTTT
>.|.|TRBV7-9|TRBJ1-5
CASSLLNQPQHF
TGTGCCAGCAGCCTACTCAATCAGCCCCAGCATTTT
>few|.|TRBV5-8|TRBJ1-1
CASSTYLNTEAFF
TGTGCCAGCAGCACTTACCTTAACACTGAAGCTTTCTTT
>.|.|TRBV7-2|TRBJ2-4
CASSSTEAKNIQYF
TGTGCCAGCAGCTCGACAGAAGCCAAAAACATTCAGTACTTC
>.|TRBD2|TRBV7-8|TRBJ2-3
CASSLAILAVGGDTQYF
TGTGCCAGCAGCTTAGCCATACTAGCGGTAGGGGGGGATACGCAGTATTTT
>.|.|TRBV6-5|TRBJ2-2
CASIWSQGSTGELFF
TGTGCCAGCATCTGGAGTCAGGGGTCCACCGGGGAGCTGTTTTTT
>once|TRBD1|TRBV6-5|TRBJ2-5
CASSYPGQGKETQYF
TGTGCCAGCAGTTACCCGGGACAGGGGAAAGAGACCCAGTACTTC
>few|.|TRBV28|TRBJ2-1
CASSLLAGWKVF
TGTGCCAGCAGTTTACTGGCGGGATGGAAGGTCTTC
>.|.|TRBV6-5|TRBJ1-5
CASRGQPLSNQPQHF
TGTGCCAGCAGAGGACAGCCCTTAAGCAATCAGCCCCAGCATTTT
>few|TRBD2|TRBV19|TRBJ2-2
CASSMGLAGVPTGELFF
TGTGCCAGTAGTATGGGGCTAGCGGGAGTTCCGACCGGGGAGCTGTTTTTT
>.|.|TRBV6-1|TRBJ1-6
CASSESPDRPYNSPLHF
TGTGCCAGCAGTGAAAGTCCCGACAGACCATATAATTCACCCCTCCACTTT
>.|TRBD1|TRBV2|TRBJ2-1
CASRVTGANEQFF
TGTGCCAGCAGGGTAACAGGGGCCAATGAGCAGTTCTTC
>.|TRBD1|TRBV10-3|TRBJ2-7
CAISGQGGTGGAGREQYF
TGTGCCATCAGTGGGCAGGGGGGTACAGGGGGCGCGGGTAGAGAGCAGTACTTC
>.|.|TRBV2|TRBJ2-3
CASSEQGRGDTQYF
TGTGCCAGCAGTGAACAGGGGCGGGGGGATACGCAGTATTTT
>.|.|TRBV10-3|TRBJ2-7
CAISVREQGEQYF
TGTGCCATCAGTGTCCGGGAGCAAGGCGAGCAGTACTTC
>.|.|TRBV5-4|TRBJ2-2
CASSLADREAGELFF
TGTGCCAGCAGCTTGGCCGACAGGGAGGCCGGGGAGCTGTTTTTT
>.|TRBD1|TRBV5-1|TRBJ1-4
CASSLGQGPNEKLFF
TGCGCCAGCAGCTTGGGACAGGGCCCGAATGAAAAACTGTTTTTT
>.|TRBD2|TRBV2|TRBJ2-3
CAHGGTSGNSDTQYF
TGTGCCCACGGAGGGACTAGCGGGAACTCAGATACGCAGTATTTT
>.|.|TRBV7-9|TRBJ1-6
CASSLSLDTPHF
TGTGCCAGCAGCTTATCTTTGGACACACCCCACTTT
>.|.|TRBV7-9|TRBJ1-2
CASSSFTRHKYGYTF
TGTGCCAGCAGCTCCTTTACCAGGCACAAATATGGCTACACCTTC